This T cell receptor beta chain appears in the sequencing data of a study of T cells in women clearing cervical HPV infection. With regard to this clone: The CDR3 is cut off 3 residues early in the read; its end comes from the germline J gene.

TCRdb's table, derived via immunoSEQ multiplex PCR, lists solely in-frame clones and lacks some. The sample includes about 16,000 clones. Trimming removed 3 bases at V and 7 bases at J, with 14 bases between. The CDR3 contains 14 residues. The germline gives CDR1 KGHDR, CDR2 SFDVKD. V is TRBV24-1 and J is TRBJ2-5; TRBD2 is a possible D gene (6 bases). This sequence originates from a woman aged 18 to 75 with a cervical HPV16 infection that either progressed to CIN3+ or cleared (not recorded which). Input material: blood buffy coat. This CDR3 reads CATSDPQGLATQYF. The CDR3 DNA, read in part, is TGTGCCACCAGTGATCCCCAGGGACTTGCGACC.